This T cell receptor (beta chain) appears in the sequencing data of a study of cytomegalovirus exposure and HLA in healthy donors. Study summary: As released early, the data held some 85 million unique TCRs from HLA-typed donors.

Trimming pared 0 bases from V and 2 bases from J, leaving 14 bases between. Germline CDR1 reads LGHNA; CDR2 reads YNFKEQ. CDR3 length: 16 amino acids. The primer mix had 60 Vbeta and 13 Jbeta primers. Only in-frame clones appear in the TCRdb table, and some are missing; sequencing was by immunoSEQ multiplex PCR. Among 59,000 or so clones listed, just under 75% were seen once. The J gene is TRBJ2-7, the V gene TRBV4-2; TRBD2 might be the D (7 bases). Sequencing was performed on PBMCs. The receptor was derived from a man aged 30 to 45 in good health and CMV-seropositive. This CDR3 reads CASSQDPGGGAYEQYF. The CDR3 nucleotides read TGTGCCAGCAGCCAAGATCCCGGAGGGGGGGCCTACGAGCAGTACTTC.